Listed below are T cell receptor beta chains from one sample, sequenced in a study of blood T cell repertoires in COVID-19. Measured with immunoSEQ multiplex PCR; TCRdb has only the in-frame clones, and not every one. The sample lists around 160,000 clones, roughly 90% occurring once. Sequencing was performed on PBMCs or T cells enriched from blood (not recorded which). These receptor sequences come from a young woman with acute COVID-19. CDR3s include the opening cysteine and the closing phenylalanine or tryptophan. A D gene is named only where the DNA matches it firmly.

cdr3_aa	cdr3_nt	d_call	v_call	j_call
CASSFPGANTEAFF	TGTGCCAGCAGCTTTCCAGGGGCGAACACTGAAGCTTTCTTT	NA	TRBV7-9	TRBJ1-1
CASSYQTSGIWGLPNEQFF	TGTGCCAGCAGTTACCAAACTAGCGGGATATGGGGCCTACCCAATGAGCAGTTCTTC	TRBD2	TRBV6-2/TRBV6-3	TRBJ2-1
CASSLGVAGQGGYTF	TGTGCCAGCAGTTTAGGGGTAGCAGGCCAGGGGGGCTACACCTTC	NA	TRBV28	TRBJ1-2
CASSYFPPGVGETQYF	TGTGCCAGCAGTTACTTCCCCCCCGGGGTTGGAGAGACCCAGTACTTC	NA	TRBV6-2/TRBV6-3	TRBJ2-5
CASSGGSGANVLTF	TGTGCCAGCAGTGGCGGCTCTGGGGCCAACGTCCTGACTTTC	NA	TRBV2	TRBJ2-6
CASSLGTGDGYTF	TGTGCCAGCAGCTTAGGGACAGGGGATGGCTACACCTTC	TRBD1	TRBV7-9	TRBJ1-2
CASSLLGGVQPQHF	TGTGCCAGCAGTTTATTAGGGGGCGTTCAGCCCCAGCATTTT	TRBD1	TRBV27	TRBJ1-5
CASSLGGSTDTQYF	TGTGCCAGCAGCTTGGGCGGTAGCACAGATACGCAGTATTTT	NA	TRBV5-4	TRBJ2-3
CASSLATGPTDTQYF	TGCGCCAGCAGCTTGGCCACAGGGCCCACAGATACGCAGTATTTT	NA	TRBV5-1	TRBJ2-3
CASSAGITEAFF	TGTGCCAGCAGCGCGGGGATCACTGAAGCTTTCTTT	NA	TRBV7-9	TRBJ1-1
CASSYGLAGVTTQYF	TGTGCCAGCAGTTACGGGCTAGCGGGAGTGACTACGCAGTATTTT	TRBD2	TRBV6-5	TRBJ2-3
CAWVQTGRGYTF	TGTGCCTGGGTTCAGACAGGGCGCGGCTACACCTTC	TRBD1	TRBV30	TRBJ1-2
CATSRDGAAEAFF	TGTGCCACCAGCAGAGATGGGGCAGCTGAAGCTTTCTTT	NA	TRBV15	TRBJ1-1